These 30 T cell receptor beta chains were all obtained from the same sample, sequenced in a study of T cell responses to AZD1222 COVID-19 vaccine (dated by TCRdb to 2020 to 2022). The sample's time point label is to be understood as: about 28 days (+/-7) after the second vaccine dose. What this sample's treatment or condition label stands for: meningococcal conjugate vaccine given as trial control. To prepare the library, the immunoSEQ multiplex PCR assay was applied. TCRdb provides this immuneACCESS table in a form limited to in-frame rearrangements. Some clones are lacking; in checked studies, under half of them reflect an unresolved V gene, and why the rest are absent is not known. This sample lists 35,000 to 50,000 clones; roughly 77% were detected once. In total, the top ten clones hold roughly a fifth of the sample. This sample comprised peripheral blood, obtained 28 days after the second dose of the MenACWY control vaccine. These TCRs come from an adult who received the MenACWY meningococcal vaccine as a control.

The V and J genes are TRBV5-1 and TRBJ1-1; possible D gene TRBD1, 5 bases. Germline V lookup: CDR1 SGHRS, CDR2 YFSETQ. The CDR3 consists of 13 residues. Trimming removed 0 bases from V and 7 bases from J, with 10 bases in between. CDR3 sequence reads: CASSLDGAGEAFF. For the CDR3, the DNA is TGCGCCAGCAGCTTGGATGGGGCAGGTGAAGCTTTCTTT.

This chain connects TRBV10-1 to TRBJ2-2; 7 positions agree with TRBD1. The CDR3 has 14 residues. With 6 bases clipped from V and 3 bases from J, the junction kept 4 bases outside the gene matches. CDR1 is WNHNN and CDR2 is SYGVQD in the germline V gene (reference sequence). The CDR3 here is CASRGQDYTGELFF. As DNA, the CDR3 is TGCGCCAGCAGAGGACAGGATTACACCGGGGAGCTGTTTTTT.

This chain connects TRBV27 to TRBJ1-2, with TRBD1 as a possible D gene (6 bases). Trimming cost V 6 bases and J 2 bases, with 10 bases left between them. The V gene's germline CDR1 is MNHEY and CDR2 SMNVEV (reference sequence). This CDR3 has 13 amino acids. The CDR3 DNA sequence: TGTGCCAGCAGCAAGGGGGGGAACTATGGCTACACCTTC. Amino acid sequence: CASSKGGNYGYTF.

The chain employs TRBV24-1 and TRBJ2-3; 8 bases fit TRBD1. V lost 4 bases, J lost 2 bases, and 4 bases stayed unmatched. The CDR3 sequence is 15 residues long. The germline V gene encodes CDR1 KGHDR and CDR2 SFDVKD. The CDR3 region has the DNA TGTGCCACCAGTGACGGGGACAGGTCCACAGATACGCAGTATTTT. Translating it yields CATSDGDRSTDTQYF.

The chain combines TRBV7-9 with TRBJ2-7; D unresolved. Germline CDR1 SEHNR, CDR2 FQNEAQ (reference sequence). This CDR3 contains 15 residues. V lost 5 bases to trimming and J lost 4 bases, with 18 bases between them. CDR3 coding DNA: TGTGCCAGCAGCCCCCAACCCCCAGCGCGGTACGAGCAGTACTTC. Its translation is CASSPQPPARYEQYF.

The genes are TRBV6-5 and TRBJ1-2; D gene uncertain. V was trimmed by 7 bases and J by 5 bases, leaving 11 bases between them. Germline assignment: CDR1 MNHEY and CDR2 SVGAGI. The CDR3 spans 12 residues. The chain's CDR3 is CASTTEVYGYTF. For the CDR3, the DNA is TGTGCCAGCACGACGGAAGTATATGGCTACACCTTC.

This clone has a single count. V gene TRBV5-5 combines with J gene TRBJ2-3; D possibly matches TRBD1 or TRBD2 (5 bases each). V lost 4 bases and J lost 0, with 9 bases in between. This CDR3 is 14 amino acids long. Germline CDR1 and CDR2: SGHKS and YYEKEE (reference sequence). The CDR3 spells CASSPGASTDTQYF. The DNA of the CDR3 is TGTGCCAGCAGCCCCGGGGCCAGCACAGATACGCAGTATTTT.

This clone has only a few counts. CDR3 nucleotide sequence: TGTGCCAGCAGTTTAATGCCCACTAACTATGGCTACACCTTC. It translates to CASSLMPTNYGYTF. The rearrangement links TRBV28 to TRBJ1-2, with D unclear. The CDR3 runs to 14 residues. The V gene lost 2 bases and the J gene lost 0 bases, with 7 bases spanning the gap. The germline V gene encodes CDR1 MDHEN and CDR2 SYDVKM.

This clone was found once. The rearrangement links TRBV7-8 to TRBJ1-2, with D perhaps matching TRBD1 (5 bases). The CDR3 is 14 amino acids. The V end was cut by 2 bases, the J end by 3 bases, with 10 bases between. CDR1 SGHVS and CDR2 FQNEAQ come from the germline V gene. CDR3 nucleotide sequence: TGTGCCAGCAGCTTAAGTCCCAGGGACTATGGCTACACCTTC. It yields the protein CASSLSPRDYGYTF.

The sample holds one count of this clone. The V call is TRBV9, the J call TRBJ2-5, with 8 bases aligning to TRBD2. This CDR3 has 16 residues. Germline V gene lookup returns CDR1 SGDLS and CDR2 YYNGEE. Trimming at V came to 3 bases and at J to 0 bases, leaving 7 bases not matched to a gene. The CDR3 reads CASSESAGEYQETQYF. DNA of the CDR3: TGTGCCAGCAGCGAATCAGCGGGGGAGTACCAAGAGACCCAGTACTTC.

The rearrangement joins TRBV6-4 to TRBJ2-3; 12 bases match TRBD2. Trimming removed 0 bases from V and 5 bases from J; junction bases left unmatched: 0. Germline CDR1 MRHNA, CDR2 SNTAGT. CDR3 length equals 15 residues. CDR3 residues: CASSDSTSGGDTQYF. In DNA, the CDR3 is TGTGCCAGCAGTGACTCGACTAGCGGGGGAGATACGCAGTATTTT.

V gene TRBV7-2 combines with J gene TRBJ1-1; D not certain. CDR1 and CDR2 (germline): SGHTA, FQGNSA. The CDR3 has 14 residues. The V and J ends lost 5 bases and 1 base respectively, with 11 bases between them. Here the CDR3 reads CASSTDAGNTEAFF. Here the CDR3 DNA reads TGTGCCAGCAGCACCGACGCAGGGAACACTGAAGCTTTCTTT.

The chain links TRBV5-1 to TRBJ1-4; 10 bases align to TRBD1. The CDR3 is made up of 15 amino acids. Losses at the gene ends were 0 bases for V and 8 bases for J; bases not matched to a gene: 4. CDR1 is SGHRS, CDR2 YFSETQ, per germline. CDR3 sequence (DNA): TGCGCCAGCAGCTTGGAGGGACAGGGGTGGGAAAAACTGTTTTTT. Translation: CASSLEGQGWEKLFF. The full variable domain, with the rest looked up from reference TRBV5-1 and TRBJ1-4, is KAGVTQTPRYLIKTRGQQVTLSCSPISGHRSVSWYQQTPGQGLQFLFEYFSETQRNKGNFPGRFSGRQFSNSRSEMNVSTLELGDSALYLCASSLEGQGWEKLFFGSGTQLSVL.

The gene calls are TRBV6-1 and TRBJ2-3, with D possibly being TRBD2 (7 bases). V lost 1 base and J 10 bases, leaving 12 bases between the germline ends. This CDR3 is 13 amino acids long. Germline V CDR1 and CDR2: MNHNS, SASEGT. The CDR3 spells CASSEVRGGSQYF. The CDR3 region has the DNA TGTGCCAGCAGTGAAGTGAGGGGGGGGTCGCAGTATTTT.

The chain is built from TRBV7-6 and TRBJ2-1, with D perhaps matching TRBD1 (6 bases). V was cut by 5 bases and J by 7 bases, with 12 bases left in between. The CDR3 sequence is 13 residues long. The V gene's germline CDR1 is SGHVS and CDR2 FNYEAQ. The CDR3 here is CASSIGGLNEQFF. Written as DNA, the CDR3 is TGTGCCAGCAGCATAGGGGGTTTGAATGAGCAGTTCTTC.

The V and J genes are TRBV19 and TRBJ2-5, with TRBD2 as a possible D gene (6 bases). Trimming stripped 3 bases from V and 5 bases from J, with 13 bases between. Germline values: CDR1 LNHDA, CDR2 SQIVND (reference sequence). The CDR3 sequence is 14 residues long. The CDR3 coding sequence is TGTGCCAGTAGTATCCTGGCCGGAGGGGAGACCCAGTACTTC. As protein: CASSILAGGETQYF.

A remark on this clone: Its ends do not fully match the called genes, so a read error is possible. The V gene is TRBV6-1, the J gene TRBJ1-2, with no clear D. Per the germline V gene, CDR1 is MNHNS and CDR2 is SASEGT. This CDR3 contains 13 residues. Here the CDR3 reads CASNEGLNYGYTF. The CDR3 bases are TGTGCCAGCAATGAAGGGCTAAACTATGGCTACACCTTC.

The CDR3 DNA reads as TGTGCCAGCAGCCCCCCCCCGGGGGCAAATGAGCAGTTCTTC. Its protein product is CASSPPPGANEQFF. This chain uses TRBV28 with TRBJ2-1; D possibly matches TRBD1 or TRBD2 (6 bases each). Germline V gene lookup returns CDR1 MDHEN and CDR2 SYDVKM. The CDR3 consists of 14 residues. Trimming left V 6 bases short and J 7 bases short, with 16 bases between.

The genes are TRBV19 and TRBJ2-2, with 9 positions matching TRBD1. The CDR3 spans 16 residues. Germline CDR1 reads LNHDA; CDR2 reads SQIVND (reference sequence). The V gene end was trimmed by 2 bases and the J gene end by 1 base; junction bases not matched to a gene: 2. CDR3 coding DNA: TGTGCCAGTAGTATAAGACAGGGGGGGAACACCGGGGAGCTGTTTTTT. This translates into CASSIRQGGNTGELFF.

As DNA, the CDR3 is TGTGCCAGCCGCGGGTGGGTGAACACCGGGGAGCTGTTTTTT. It yields the protein CASRGWVNTGELFF. The chain uses TRBV2 and TRBJ2-2; D possibly corresponds to TRBD2 (5 bases). Germline V gene lookup returns CDR1 SNHLY and CDR2 FYNNEI. The CDR3 extends over 14 amino acids. With 8 bases removed from V and 1 base from J, the gap between germline ends came to 11 bases. Filled out from reference TRBV2 and TRBJ2-2, the complete variable domain reads EPEVTQTPSHQVTQMGQEVILRCVPISNHLYFYWYRQILGQKVEFLVSFYNNEISEKSEIFDDQFSVERPDGSNFTLKIRSTKLEDSAMYFCASRGWVNTGELFFGEGSRLTVL.

The rearrangement links TRBV5-5 to TRBJ2-3; D is perhaps TRBD1 (6 bases). Germline V gives CDR1 SGHKS, CDR2 YYEKEE (reference sequence). Trimming left V 2 bases short and J 1 base short, with 11 bases between. This CDR3 spans 15 amino acids. CDR3 coding DNA: TGTGCCAGCAGCTTACAGGGCCTGGGCACAGATACGCAGTATTTT. It translates to CASSLQGLGTDTQYF. Complete variable domain (other parts from reference TRBV5-5 and TRBJ2-3): DAGVTQSPTHLIKTRGQQVTLRCSPISGHKSVSWYQQVLGQGPQFIFQYYEKEERGRGNFPDRFSARQFPNYSSELNVNALLLGDSALYLCASSLQGLGTDTQYFGPGTRLTVL.

V gene TRBV7-8 combines with J gene TRBJ2-7, with D perhaps TRBD1 (5 bases). The CDR3 contains 13 residues. Germline CDR1 SGHVS, CDR2 FQNEAQ. Trimming shortened V by 6 bases and J by 5 bases, and 14 bases separated the two germline ends. CDR3 protein: CASSPRPRDEQYV. For the CDR3, the DNA is TGTGCCAGCAGTCCCCGGCCCAGGGACGAGCAGTACGTC.

V is TRBV5-1 and J is TRBJ2-3; D assignment may be TRBD1 or TRBD2 (5 bases each). The CDR3 consists of 14 residues. Deletions cut 8 bases from V and 0 bases from J, with 13 bases between. Germline V gene sequence: CDR1 SGHRS, CDR2 YFSETQ. CDR3 sequence reads: CASRDGESTDTQYF. CDR3 DNA sequence: TGCGCCAGTAGGGACGGAGAGAGCACAGATACGCAGTATTTT.

The V and J genes are TRBV11-2 and TRBJ2-3; D might be TRBD2 (5 bases). Germline CDR1 SGHAT, CDR2 FQNNGV. The CDR3 loop spans 13 amino acids. The V and J ends lost 4 bases and 9 bases respectively, with 14 bases between them. CDR3 loop: CASSSDPSGTQYF. The CDR3 DNA sequence: TGTGCCAGCAGCTCCGACCCCTCGGGGACGCAGTATTTT.

The V call is TRBV5-1, the J call TRBJ1-2; D remains ambiguous. Germline V gene lookup returns CDR1 SGHRS and CDR2 YFSETQ. The CDR3 spans 14 residues. Trimming stripped 7 bases from V and 6 bases from J, with 19 bases between. The CDR3 loop reads CASRLGVGIDGYTF. In DNA form, the CDR3 reads TGCGCCAGCCGGTTGGGCGTTGGGATAGATGGCTACACCTTC.

For this clone: Relative to the germline gene, one junction end is altered; a read error may explain this. This rearrangement joins TRBV10-2 to TRBJ1-3; 10 positions agree with TRBD1. Looked up from germline, CDR1 is WSHSY and CDR2 is SAAADI. This CDR3 has 14 residues. CDR3 protein: CATSDRGPGNTIYF. The CDR3 DNA reads as TGCGCCACCAGTGACAGGGGGCCCGGAAACACCATATATTTT.

The chain carries TRBV28 and TRBJ1-2; D unclear. V lost 3 bases and J lost 5, with 22 bases in between. There are 17 residues in the CDR3. Germline lookup yields CDR1 MDHEN and CDR2 SYDVKM. CDR3 in amino acids: CASSFVRQAAGRYGYTF. The CDR3, as DNA: TGTGCCAGCAGTTTTGTGCGTCAGGCCGCGGGTCGGTATGGCTACACCTTC.

Only one count was recorded for this clone. J is TRBJ2-1 and V is TRBV19, with D possibly TRBD1 on 5 matching bases. The CDR3 consists of 13 residues. Per the germline V gene, CDR1 is LNHDA and CDR2 is SQIVND (reference sequence). Trimming took off 7 bases at V and 9 bases at J, with 16 bases between the two ends. CDR3 sequence: CASKQGILGEQFF. DNA of the CDR3: TGTGCCAGTAAGCAGGGAATACTCGGTGAGCAGTTCTTC.

The sample holds one count of this clone. The chain links TRBV6-5 to TRBJ1-2; maybe TRBD1 (5 bases). The CDR3 covers 15 residues. Looked up from germline, CDR1 is MNHEY and CDR2 is SVGAGI. The germline V and J ends were trimmed by 4 bases and 4 bases, with 16 bases remaining between them. The CDR3 nucleotides are TGTGCCAGCAGTTTCACAGGAAAGGCTGGCTATGGCTACACCTTC. This encodes CASSFTGKAGYGYTF.

CDR3 residues: CASRTPMAPTLPQHF. The CDR3 nucleotides read TGTGCCAGTAGGACCCCAATGGCACCGACTTTGCCCCAGCATTTT. The chain is built from TRBV19 and TRBJ1-5; D remains unclear. The germline gives CDR1 LNHDA, CDR2 SQIVND (reference sequence). The CDR3 is 15 residues long. The V and J ends lost 6 bases and 9 bases respectively, with 21 bases between them.